A single sample gave rise to the 18 T cell receptor beta chains below, sequenced in a study of blood T cell repertoires in COVID-19. The data were produced by immunoSEQ multiplex PCR, yet TCRdb's version contains in-frame clones alone and is incomplete. The sample has under 200,000 clones; roughly 80% are singletons. The sample was PBMCs or T cells enriched from blood (not recorded which). Receptor source: a woman in her thirties or forties with acute COVID-19.

The J gene is TRBJ2-7, the V gene TRBV18; the D gene is possibly TRBD2 (5 bases). The germline CDR1 and CDR2 sequences are KGHSH and LQKENI. Trimming pared 6 bases from V and 2 bases from J, leaving 26 bases between. This CDR3 is 18 amino acids long. The CDR3 region is CASSLRSGGSSPPYEQYF. The CDR3 DNA sequence: TGTGCCAGCTCTCTTCGGTCGGGCGGGTCTAGTCCCCCCTACGAGCAGTACTTC.

The chain combines TRBV7-8 with TRBJ1-5; D gene uncertain. The CDR3 has 15 residues. CDR1 is SGHVS and CDR2 is FQNEAQ in the germline V gene. V was trimmed by 1 base and J by 4 bases, leaving 11 bases between them. The CDR3 loop is CASSLGSRVNQPQHF. For the CDR3, the DNA is TGTGCCAGCAGCTTAGGCTCGAGGGTGAATCAGCCCCAGCATTTT.

In its sample, this clone was seen once. The chain recombines TRBV19 with TRBJ1-3; D might be TRBD1 (5 bases). The V end was cut by 6 bases, the J end by 4 bases, with 22 bases between. The CDR3 runs to 17 residues. The germline V gene encodes CDR1 LNHDA and CDR2 SQIVND (reference sequence). The CDR3 DNA sequence: TGTGCCAGTAGCCCAGGCGGGGCGGGGGTCGTCGGAAACACCATATATTTT. Protein sequence: CASSPGGAGVVGNTIYF.

This chain uses TRBV5-5 with TRBJ1-4, with TRBD1 matching 7 bases. Per germline, CDR1 SGHKS and CDR2 YYEKEE (reference sequence). This CDR3 is built from 15 residues. Unmatched junction bases numbered 10, after V lost 6 bases and J lost 5 bases. The CDR3 spells CASTRVGTENEKLFF. The CDR3 coding sequence is TGTGCCAGCACCCGGGTGGGGACAGAGAATGAAAAACTGTTTTTT.

This chain joins TRBV6-1 and TRBJ2-1, with D possibly matching TRBD2 (6 bases). Germline values: CDR1 MNHNS, CDR2 SASEGT. The CDR3 runs to 16 residues. Trimming pared 0 bases from V and 5 bases from J, leaving 14 bases between. The CDR3 region is CASSEARTTGNNEQFF. As DNA, the CDR3 is TGTGCCAGCAGTGAAGCACGGACTACGGGTAACAATGAGCAGTTCTTC.

This chain links TRBV7-9 with TRBJ1-2, with D possibly TRBD1 on 6 matching bases. V gave up 3 bases and J gave up 0 bases, with 11 bases separating them. The CDR3 consists of 15 residues. The germline CDR1 and CDR2 sequences are SEHNR and FQNEAQ (reference sequence). CDR3 sequence: CASSFGQSPNYGYTF. The CDR3 DNA reads TGTGCCAGCAGCTTCGGACAGTCCCCTAACTATGGCTACACCTTC.

The rearrangement links TRBV5-4 to TRBJ2-1; D might be TRBD2 (5 bases). Germline V gives CDR1 SGHNT, CDR2 YYREEE (reference sequence). The CDR3 loop spans 14 amino acids. Trimming shortened V by 7 bases and J by 8 bases, and 19 bases separated the two germline ends. CDR3 sequence reads: CASRAALGNDEQFF. The DNA of the CDR3 is TGTGCCAGCCGAGCGGCCCTAGGTAACGATGAGCAGTTCTTC.

Turning to this clone: The junction does not match germline at one end; this may be a read error. CDR3 coding DNA: TGTGCTAGCAGCTTAGAAGGAGGGACCGGGGAGCTGTTTTTT. Residues: CASSLEGGTGELFF. The chain uses TRBV7-7 and TRBJ2-2, with a possible D match to TRBD2 (6 bases). There are 14 residues in the CDR3. Germline CDR1 reads SSHAT; CDR2 reads FNYEAQ (reference sequence).

The V call is TRBV1, the J call TRBJ2-1; the table's D call TRBD2 went unverified against the DNA. TRBV1 is given as a pseudogene. The CDR3 contains 17 residues. The DNA of the CDR3 is TGCACCTCTCTTCGGCAGCGGGAGAAAAGGTCCTACAATGAGCAGTTCTTC. Encoded protein: CTSLRQREKRSYNEQFF.

This chain uses TRBV2 with TRBJ2-2; a weak D match, TRBD2 (6 bases). CDR3 length equals 15 residues. With 3 bases removed from V and 6 bases from J, the gap between germline ends came to 14 bases. CDR1 is SNHLY, CDR2 FYNNEI, per germline. The CDR3 sequence: CASSDFGGSAGELFF. CDR3 sequence (DNA): TGTGCCAGCAGTGATTTTGGGGGGTCGGCCGGGGAGCTGTTTTTT.

There are a few counts of this clone. This chain links TRBV11-3 with TRBJ2-3; maybe TRBD1 (5 bases). Trimming shortened V by 2 bases and J by 4 bases, and 10 bases separated the two germline ends. CDR3 size: 14 residues. CDR1 SGHNT and CDR2 YENEEA come from the germline V gene. CDR3 in amino acids: CASSLSRAADTQYF. The CDR3 nucleotides are TGTGCCAGCAGCTTATCCAGGGCGGCAGATACGCAGTATTTT.

The chain combines TRBV10-3 with TRBJ2-3; TRBD2 aligns across 14 bases. The length of the CDR3 is 15 residues. Per germline, CDR1 ENHRY and CDR2 SYGVKD. Trimming at V came to 6 bases and at J to 8 bases, leaving 7 bases not matched to a gene. Here the CDR3 DNA reads TGTGCCATCAGCGCCGGGACTAGCGGGAGTGGTACGCAGTATTTT. The encoded protein is CAISAGTSGSGTQYF.

The CDR3 spells CASTRAESSTDTQYF. The CDR3 DNA is TGTGCCAGCACTAGAGCGGAATCTAGCACAGATACGCAGTATTTT. The chain carries TRBV6-5 and TRBJ2-3, with a possible D match to TRBD2 (5 bases). The CDR3 is made up of 15 amino acids. Germline V gives CDR1 MNHEY, CDR2 SVGAGI. Between the trimmed V and J ends, which lost 7 bases and 0 bases, there was a span of 14 bases.

The V call is TRBV11-1, the J call TRBJ2-3; D might be TRBD2 (6 bases). V lost 5 bases and J lost 3, with 15 bases in between. CDR3 length: 15 residues. CDR1 and CDR2 from the germline V gene are SGHAT and FQDESV (reference sequence). In nucleotides, the CDR3 is TGTGCCAGCAGCGAGACCTACCGGGGGACAGATACGCAGTATTTT. The encoded protein is CASSETYRGTDTQYF. The variable domain in full, with the rest retrieved from reference TRBV11-1 and TRBJ2-3, is EAEVAQSPRYKITEKSQAVAFWCDPISGHATLYWYRQILGQGPELLVQFQDESVVDDSQLPKDRFSAERLKGVDSTLKIQPAELGDSAMYLCASSETYRGTDTQYFGPGTRLTVL.

This rearrangement joins TRBV7-3 to TRBJ2-3; 11 bases line up with TRBD2. J gave up 4 bases and V 1 base, and 10 bases lay outside the gene matches. Germline values: CDR1 SGHTA, CDR2 FQGTGA. CDR3 length equals 18 residues. The CDR3 protein is CASSLKVLPGLAADTQYF. The CDR3 DNA reads TGTGCCAGCAGCTTAAAAGTTCTCCCGGGACTAGCGGCAGATACGCAGTATTTT.

The chain uses TRBV29-1 and TRBJ2-7, with TRBD1 as a possible D gene (6 bases). Germline-derived CDR1 and CDR2 are SQVTM and ANQGSEA. V was trimmed by 0 bases and J by 5 bases, leaving 11 bases between them. There are 13 residues in the CDR3. The CDR3 coding sequence is TGCAGCGTTGAAGATCTTAACAGGGACGAGCAGTACTTC. It translates to CSVEDLNRDEQYF.

This chain joins TRBV27 and TRBJ2-7, with 7 bases fitting TRBD2. Germline values: CDR1 MNHEY, CDR2 SMNVEV (reference sequence). V shed 8 bases, J shed 1 base, and the junction held 5 bases outside the gene matches. The CDR3 has 13 amino acids. CDR3 nucleotides: TGTGCCAGCGGGAGGGGCGCGTCCTACGAGCAGTACTTC. This encodes CASGRGASYEQYF.

The rearrangement uses TRBV5-4 and TRBJ2-7, with 7 bases aligning to TRBD2. Germline V gene sequence: CDR1 SGHNT, CDR2 YYREEE (reference sequence). The ends lost 4 bases at V and 2 bases at J; junction bases unmatched: 6. The CDR3 is 14 amino acids. CDR3: CASSAASGTYEQYF. The CDR3 DNA follows: TGTGCCAGCAGCGCAGCTAGCGGAACCTACGAGCAGTACTTC.